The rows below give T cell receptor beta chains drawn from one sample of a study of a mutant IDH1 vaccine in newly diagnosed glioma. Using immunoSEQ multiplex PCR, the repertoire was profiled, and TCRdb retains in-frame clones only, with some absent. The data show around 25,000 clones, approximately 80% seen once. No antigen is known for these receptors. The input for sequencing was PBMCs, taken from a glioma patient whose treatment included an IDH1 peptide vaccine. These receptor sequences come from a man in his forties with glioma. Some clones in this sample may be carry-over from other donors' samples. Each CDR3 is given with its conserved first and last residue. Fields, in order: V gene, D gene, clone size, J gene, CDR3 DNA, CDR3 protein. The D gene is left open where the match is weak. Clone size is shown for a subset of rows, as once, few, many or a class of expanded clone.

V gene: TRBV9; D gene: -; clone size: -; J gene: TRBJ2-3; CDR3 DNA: TGTGCCAGCAGCGTAGCAACAGGGAATACGCAGTATTTT; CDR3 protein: CASSVATGNTQYF
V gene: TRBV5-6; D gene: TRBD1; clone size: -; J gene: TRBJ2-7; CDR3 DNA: TGTGCCAGCAGCTTGGTGGGGACAGGGGGCCCGCACGAGCAGTACTTC; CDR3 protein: CASSLVGTGGPHEQYF
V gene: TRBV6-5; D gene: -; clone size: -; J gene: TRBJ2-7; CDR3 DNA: TGTGCCAGCAGTTTATTCGGTAACGAGCAGTACTTC; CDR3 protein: CASSLFGNEQYF
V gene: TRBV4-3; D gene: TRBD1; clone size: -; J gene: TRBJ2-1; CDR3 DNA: TGCGCCAGCAGCCAAGACCGACAGGGCAATGAGCAGTTCTTC; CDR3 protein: CASSQDRQGNEQFF
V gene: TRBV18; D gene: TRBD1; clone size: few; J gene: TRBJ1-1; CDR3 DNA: TGTGCCAGCCGGGGACAGCAGAACACTGAAGCTTTCTTT; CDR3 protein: CASRGQQNTEAFF
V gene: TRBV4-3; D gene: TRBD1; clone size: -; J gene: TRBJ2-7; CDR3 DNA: TGCGCCAGCAGCCCCTCCGGGACAGGGGTGGAGGGGCAGTACTTC; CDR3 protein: CASSPSGTGVEGQYF
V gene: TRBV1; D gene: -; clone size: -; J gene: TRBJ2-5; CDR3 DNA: TGCACCAGCAAAGGAGGGGGTACGGGAAGGCCCTGGGAGACCCAGTACTTC; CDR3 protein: CTSKGGGTGRPWETQYF
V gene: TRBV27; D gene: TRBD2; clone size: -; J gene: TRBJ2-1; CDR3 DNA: TGTGCCAGCAGTTCGCCTAGCGGGGGCAGGTACAATGAGCAGTTCTTC; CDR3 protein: CASSSPSGGRYNEQFF
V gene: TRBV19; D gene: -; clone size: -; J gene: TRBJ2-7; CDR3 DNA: TGTGCCAGTAGTACCGGGACAAATTATTACGAGCAGTACTTC; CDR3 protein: CASSTGTNYYEQYF
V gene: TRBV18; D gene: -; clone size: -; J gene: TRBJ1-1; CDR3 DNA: TGTGCCAGCTCACCAGAGGCAGGGGCGGAAGCTTTCTTT; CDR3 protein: CASSPEAGAEAFF
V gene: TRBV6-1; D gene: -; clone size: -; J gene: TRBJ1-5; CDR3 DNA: TGTGCCAGCGGGGGGTCGGAATTAGACAATCAGCCCCAGCATTTT; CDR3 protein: CASGGSELDNQPQHF